The rows below give T cell receptor beta chains drawn from one sample of a study of T cell responses to AZD1222 COVID-19 vaccine. Sequencing used immunoSEQ multiplex PCR; TCRdb keeps in-frame clones, though not all of them. The repertoire holds some 250,000 clones, around 93% seen once, with around 0.57% in the top ten. Material: peripheral blood, obtained 28 days after the second AZD1222 dose. These receptors came from an adult who received the AZD1222 COVID-19 vaccine. Both conserved end residues are part of each CDR3. D genes are given only for firm matches. For some rows the clone size is stated as once, few or many, or as a class when expanded; others skip it.

J,V,size,D,DNA,CDR3
TRBJ2-1,TRBV27,once,TRBD1,TGTGCCAGCAGTAGACGGGACAGGGGCTCCTACAATGAGCAGTTCTTC,CASSRRDRGSYNEQFF
TRBJ2-7,TRBV24-1,.,.,TGTGCCACCAGTGATGGCTCGAGGGGCGAGCAGTACTTC,CATSDGSRGEQYF
TRBJ1-1,TRBV7-9,.,.,TGTGCCAGCAGCTTAGCAGGGGGGACTAACACTGAAGCTTTCTTT,CASSLAGGTNTEAFF
TRBJ2-1,TRBV13,.,.,TGTGCCAGCAGCTTTGAAGGGGACCCGTACAATGAGCAGTTCTTC,CASSFEGDPYNEQFF
TRBJ2-7,TRBV4-3,.,TRBD2,TGCGCCAGCAGCCAAGATTTACGGACTAGCGGGAGAGCCCACGAGCAGTACTTC,CASSQDLRTSGRAHEQYF
TRBJ1-2,TRBV7-2,.,.,TGTGCCAGCAGCCCTTACGGGGGCTATGGCTACACCTTC,CASSPYGGYGYTF
TRBJ2-3,TRBV10-3,.,.,TGTGCCATCAACGCCCGCGGTGCGCCCACAGATACGCAGTATTTT,CAINARGAPTDTQYF
TRBJ2-1,TRBV28,.,TRBD2,TGTGCCAGCAGGGCCCAGGGGCGGGAGGTCTACAATGAGCAGTTCTTC,CASRAQGREVYNEQFF
TRBJ1-5,TRBV28,once,.,TGTGCCAGCAACGCCGGGACTCCTCGCCCCCAGCATTTT,CASNAGTPRPQHF
TRBJ2-1,TRBV19,.,.,TGTGCCAGTAGTGACGGATACAATGAGCAGTTCTTC,CASSDGYNEQFF
TRBJ2-7,TRBV28,.,TRBD2,TGTGCCAGCGAGGGAGGGGTCTCCCTCTCCTACGAGCAGTACTTC,CASEGGVSLSYEQYF
TRBJ1-2,TRBV5-1,.,.,TGCGCCAGCAGCTTGGGACAGTTAGTAGGCTACACCTTC,CASSLGQLVGYTF
TRBJ2-2,TRBV7-3,.,.,TGTGCCAGCAGCCCATCGGGGCTCACCGGGGAGCTGTTTTTT,CASSPSGLTGELFF
TRBJ1-1,TRBV9,.,.,TGTGCCAGCAGCGTAGGAGGTTCTGAAGCTTTCTTT,CASSVGGSEAFF
TRBJ1-5,TRBV28,.,TRBD1,TGTGCCAGCAGCATCTTGGACAGGGGGCCCGGTCAGCCCCAGCATTTT,CASSILDRGPGQPQHF
TRBJ1-4,TRBV29-1,.,.,TGCAGCGTTGAAGATATACAGAGTAATGAAAAACTGTTTTTT,CSVEDIQSNEKLFF
TRBJ1-2,TRBV4-1,.,TRBD1,TGCGCCAGCAGCGGGACAGGCCTTAGGGGTGGCTACACCTTC,CASSGTGLRGGYTF
TRBJ2-7,TRBV27,.,.,TGTGCCAGCAGTTTGCAGGGAACGGGGGAGCAGTACTTC,CASSLQGTGEQYF
TRBJ1-3,TRBV9,.,.,TGTGCCAGCAGCGTAACAGGGTCTGGAAACACCATATATTTT,CASSVTGSGNTIYF
TRBJ1-3,TRBV18,.,.,TGTGCCAGCTCACGAGTACATGGAAACACCATATATTTT,CASSRVHGNTIYF
TRBJ1-2,TRBV3-1/TRBV3-2,.,.,TGTGCCAGCAGCCAAGAACAGGGAAATGGCTACACCTTC,CASSQEQGNGYTF
TRBJ2-1,TRBV14,.,.,TGTGCCAGCAGCCAATACAGGTCAGAGCAGTTCTTC,CASSQYRSEQFF
TRBJ2-3,TRBV28,.,TRBD1,TGTGCCAGCAGTTCACCCTGGGGGACAGGGGTCACAGATACGCAGTATTTT,CASSSPWGTGVTDTQYF
TRBJ2-1,TRBV5-1,.,.,TGCGCCAGCAGCTCGACTCGGAATGAGCAGTTCTTC,CASSSTRNEQFF
TRBJ1-5,TRBV29-1,.,.,TGCAGCGTTGAGGAGGACAGCAATCAGCCCCAGCATTTT,CSVEEDSNQPQHF
TRBJ2-3,TRBV21-1,.,.,TGTGCCAGCAGCAACCCAATGGGAACAGATACGCAGTATTTT,CASSNPMGTDTQYF
TRBJ2-1,TRBV11-2,.,.,TGTGCCAGCAGCTTATATCAGGGTACCTACAATGAGCAGTTCTTC,CASSLYQGTYNEQFF
TRBJ2-1,TRBV9,.,TRBD2,TGTGCCAGCAGCTCCGGACTAGCGGGGTACAATGAGCAGTTCTTC,CASSSGLAGYNEQFF
TRBJ1-5,TRBV28,.,.,TGTGCCAGCAGTCCCCTGGATCAGCCCCAGCATTTT,CASSPLDQPQHF
TRBJ1-2,TRBV18,.,TRBD1,TGTGCCAGCTCACTTACATCCGGACAGGGGCCCTCCTATGGCTACACCTTC,CASSLTSGQGPSYGYTF
TRBJ2-2,TRBV18,.,.,TGTGCCAGCTCACCGCTAAACACCGGGGAGCTGTTTTTT,CASSPLNTGELFF
TRBJ1-2,TRBV28,.,TRBD1,TGTGCCAGCAGCCGAGGACAGGGGAGCTACACCTTC,CASSRGQGSYTF
TRBJ1-1,TRBV27,.,.,TGTGCCAGCATTCCCGATTGGGCGAACACTGAAGCTTTCTTT,CASIPDWANTEAFF
TRBJ2-1,TRBV7-8,.,TRBD2,TGTGCCAGCAGCTTAGGGACAGGTAGCGGGGGTGAGCAGTTCTTC,CASSLGTGSGGEQFF
TRBJ2-7,TRBV11-2,.,TRBD2,TGTGCCAGCAGCTTAGTGGGGCTAGCGGGAACCGAGCAGTACTTC,CASSLVGLAGTEQYF
TRBJ2-1,TRBV9,.,.,TGTGCCAGCAGCCACGGTGGGTCCAATGAGCAGTTCTTC,CASSHGGSNEQFF
TRBJ1-6,TRBV6-6,once,.,TGTGCCAGCAGTCTGCCCCGCGGTCATTCACCCCTCCACTTT,CASSLPRGHSPLHF
TRBJ2-7,TRBV3-1/TRBV3-2,.,.,TGTGCCAGCAGCCGCGGGCCCGCCTACGAGCAGTACTTC,CASSRGPAYEQYF
TRBJ2-3,TRBV2,.,.,TGTGCCAGCAGTCCACAGAGTACGCAGTATTTT,CASSPQSTQYF
TRBJ1-4,TRBV27,.,TRBD1,TGTGCCAGCAGTTTAGAACCGGGACAGGGGACAAAACTGTTTTTT,CASSLEPGQGTKLFF
TRBJ2-1,TRBV6-2/TRBV6-3,.,.,TGTGCCAGCAGTTACGTCGGGAACTACAATGAGCAGTTCTTC,CASSYVGNYNEQFF
TRBJ2-7,TRBV28,once,TRBD1,TGTGCCAGCAGTTTAGGGACAGGCCCTACCTACGAGCAGTACTTC,CASSLGTGPTYEQYF
TRBJ1-2,TRBV28,.,.,TGTGCCAGCAGTCAACCGACCTATGGCTACACCTTC,CASSQPTYGYTF
TRBJ1-4,TRBV5-1,.,TRBD1,TGCGCCAGCAGCAGAGGGGACAGGGGGAATGAAAAACTGTTTTTT,CASSRGDRGNEKLFF
TRBJ2-1,TRBV10-1,.,.,TGCGCCAGCAGTGGGGGGCCCGACTCCTACAATGAGCAGTTCTTC,CASSGGPDSYNEQFF
TRBJ2-5,TRBV5-4,once,.,TGTGCCAGCAGCTCTTCAGGAATGACGGGAGAAGAGACCCAGTACTTC,CASSSSGMTGEETQYF
TRBJ1-1,TRBV5-1,.,.,TGCGCCAGCAGCGTAAACAGGGAAGGGGGTTCTGAAGCTTTCTTT,CASSVNREGGSEAFF
TRBJ2-7,TRBV5-1,.,TRBD2,TGCGCCAGCAGCCTATTTTTAGCGGGCGGAACCTACGAGCAGTACTTC,CASSLFLAGGTYEQYF
TRBJ2-7,TRBV9,.,TRBD2,TGTGCCAGCAGCGTAGGAATAGCGGGAGTTGGGGAGCAGTACTTC,CASSVGIAGVGEQYF
TRBJ1-6,TRBV4-1,.,.,TGCGCCAGCAGCCCCGGGAACAATTCACCCCTCCACTTT,CASSPGNNSPLHF
TRBJ1-1,TRBV9,.,.,TGTGCCAGCAGCGTAGCGTTGAACACTGAAGCTTTCTTT,CASSVALNTEAFF
TRBJ2-1,TRBV7-3,few,.,TGTGCCAGCAGCGCACTAACGCAGAGCAATGAGCAGTTCTTC,CASSALTQSNEQFF
TRBJ2-1,TRBV18,.,TRBD2,TGTGCCAGCTCACGCGGGACTAGCGGGGGGTCATACAATGAGCAGTTCTTC,CASSRGTSGGSYNEQFF
TRBJ2-1,TRBV19,.,TRBD1,TGTGCCAGTAGTGCCCCAACAGGGGTATTTTACAATGAGCAGTTCTTC,CASSAPTGVFYNEQFF
TRBJ2-2,TRBV24-1,.,.,TGTGCCACCAGTGATTTATGGGGGAGTGCCGGGGAGCTGTTTTTT,CATSDLWGSAGELFF